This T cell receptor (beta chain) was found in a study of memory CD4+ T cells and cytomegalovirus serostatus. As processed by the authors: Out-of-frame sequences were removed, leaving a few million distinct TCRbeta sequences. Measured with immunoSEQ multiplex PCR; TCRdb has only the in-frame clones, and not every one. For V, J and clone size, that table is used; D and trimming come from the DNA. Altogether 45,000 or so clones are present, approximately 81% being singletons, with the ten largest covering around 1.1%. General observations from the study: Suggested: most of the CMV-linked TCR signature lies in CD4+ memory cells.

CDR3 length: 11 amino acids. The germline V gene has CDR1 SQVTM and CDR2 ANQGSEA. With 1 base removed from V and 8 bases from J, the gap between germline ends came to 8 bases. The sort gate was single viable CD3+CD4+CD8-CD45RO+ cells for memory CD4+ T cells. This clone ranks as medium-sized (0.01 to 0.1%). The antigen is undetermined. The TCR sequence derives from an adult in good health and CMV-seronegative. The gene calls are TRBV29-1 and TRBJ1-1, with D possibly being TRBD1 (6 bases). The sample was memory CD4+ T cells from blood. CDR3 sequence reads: CSVEGGREAFF. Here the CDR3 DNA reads TGCAGCGTTGAAGGGGGGCGGGAAGCTTTCTTT.